This T cell receptor beta chain was recorded in a study of early T cells in non-severe SARS-CoV-2 infection. The V gene's germline CDR1 is SGHTS and CDR2 YDEGEE. V gave up 1 base and J gave up 8 bases; unmatched junction bases: 1. This CDR3 region has 12 residues. Unique molecular identifiers tagged individual cDNA molecules. TCRdb called the 5' RACE reads again in MiXCR, with one record for every CDR3 protein. The table records some 96,000 distinct CDR3 sequences, approximately 11% of them present only once. The V gene is TRBV5-8, the J gene TRBJ1-1, with TRBD1 matching over 8 bases. The specimen comprised whole blood, sampled at baseline. The sequence was collected from an adult who was a healthcare worker with PCR-confirmed SARS-CoV-2 infection or an uninfected control (not recorded which). CDR3 nucleotide sequence: TGTGCCAGCAGCTTGACAGGGGGAGAAGCTTTCTTT. As protein: CASSLTGGEAFF.